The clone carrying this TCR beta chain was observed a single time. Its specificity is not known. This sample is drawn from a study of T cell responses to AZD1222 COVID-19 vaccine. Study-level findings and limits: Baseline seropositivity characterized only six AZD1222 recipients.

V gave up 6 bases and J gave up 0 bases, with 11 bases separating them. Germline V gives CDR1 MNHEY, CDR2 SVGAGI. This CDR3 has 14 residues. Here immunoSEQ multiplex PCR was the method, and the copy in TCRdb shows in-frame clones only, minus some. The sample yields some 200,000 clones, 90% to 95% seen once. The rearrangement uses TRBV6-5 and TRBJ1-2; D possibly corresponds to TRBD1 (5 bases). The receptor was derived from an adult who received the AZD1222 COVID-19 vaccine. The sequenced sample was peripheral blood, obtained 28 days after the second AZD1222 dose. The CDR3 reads CASRLTGPNYGYTF. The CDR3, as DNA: TGTGCCAGCAGACTAACAGGACCTAACTATGGCTACACCTTC.